This T cell receptor gamma chain was captured by sequencing in a study of Vγ9Vδ2 T cells in congenital toxoplasmosis (dated by TCRdb to the early 2020s). In terms of the full investigation: The diagnosis of congenital toxoplasmosis relied on IgG, IgM and IgA serology, Western blot and an in-house interferon-gamma release assay. Sequencing of the repertoires was done on samples from infants at two time points: 2 months after birth and 1 year of age. In this study, researchers looked at the gamma and delta chain CDR3 repertoires of sorted blood gammadelta T cells, comparing infants congenitally infected with T. gondii against uninfected infants. TCR sequencing was performed on 5 or 6 infected and under 12 uninfected infants at 2 months and on 3 infected and 4 uninfected infants at 1 year.

This clone appeared a few times. Its specific antigen is unknown. TCRdb records a much larger clone's protein for this DNA, with a difference at residue 10 that likely arises from a read error; the protein given is the translation of the DNA. Per the germline V gene (reference sequence), VTNTFY is the CDR1 and YDVSTARD is the CDR2. The cysteine opens and the phenylalanine closes a CDR3 of 14 amino acids. Left in the record is the CDR3 DNA by itself, 42 bases read in frame from the first base. Overall results and qualifications from the work: At 2 months, TRGV9 and TRDV2 CDR3s of infected infants appeared to carry fewer N additions than uninfected infants, especially TRDV2-TRDJ1 sequences. Repertoire differences between infected and uninfected infants were less clear at 1 year of age than at 2 months. Among roughly 2-month-old infants, germline-encoded fetal-type TRDV2 CDR3 sequences seemed to show up more often in infected than in uninfected infants, which suggests an in utero expansion footprint. Two months was the earliest age with enough suitable sample material for TCR repertoire analysis, so newborn repertoires were not sequenced. Both infected and uninfected infants showed high prevalence of a public TRGV9 clonotype.

Template-switch reverse transcription with SuperScript II was used to generate cDNA, with TRGC- and TRDC-specific primers combined in a single tube. The TRGC primer was designed to bind both the TRGC1 and TRGC2 constant genes. The KAPA Real-Time Library Amplification Kit was used for TRG and TRD amplification, and AMPure XP bead purification was performed between steps. Index PCR with the Nextera XT Index Kit was used to add Illumina sequencing adapters. An Illumina MiSeq running the V2 300 kit was used to sequence the TRG and TRD amplicons, producing 150 bp paired-end reads. In the paper's pipeline: Before any further analysis, FastQC version 0.11.8 was used to assess read quality. With MiXCR version 3.0.3, reads were aligned to GenBank TRG or TRD reference genes and CDR3 sequences were built. MiXCR defaults were kept, except that TRDD gene segments were assembled using 3 rather than 5 consecutive nucleotides. VDJtools version 1.2.1 calculated N additions, CDR3 length, J segment length and clonotype sharing between samples. CDR3 sequences that were out of frame or contained stop codons were left out of the analysis. The overlap of infant repertoires with previously published Vgamma9Vdelta2 repertoires from fetal, cord blood and adult blood was compared. Via CATT, TCRdb reprocessed the public reads, and rows with identical DNA were then joined. The V and J calls reflect TCRdb's pipeline rather than the authors' work. The sample table shows approximately 200 gamma-chain clones, and 5.5% to 7% are seen once. 60% to 80% of the sample is held by the ten biggest clonotypes.

The same treatment, consisting of spiramycin and/or pyrimethamine plus sulfadiazine plus folinic acid, was given to mothers of infected and uninfected infants alike. All infants, both infected and uninfected, were delivered at term after more than 37 weeks of gestation. Around 0.94 mL of blood was used to isolate PBMCs by Lymphoprep gradient centrifugation, after which the PBMCs were cryopreserved in liquid nitrogen and shipped to Belgium. Thawed PBMCs were labeled with Zombie NIR viability dye and stained with CD3, TCR gammadelta, Vgamma9 and Vdelta2 antibodies. A FACSAria III was used to sort CD3+ TCRgammadelta+ T cells, reaching a mean purity of about 98%. The RNeasy Micro Kit was used to isolate RNA from around 10,000 sorted gammadelta T cells per sample. The infants were born to mothers who were enrolled with primary T. gondii infection during pregnancy. The infants' peripheral blood was drawn at an outpatient microbiology and virology center located in Pavia, Italy.

The source material was gamma-delta T cells from blood. The chain is assembled from TRGV3 and TRGJ1 or TRGJ2. The sequence came from a child under 10 years old born to a mother with Toxoplasma gondii infection during pregnancy, either congenitally infected or uninfected (not recorded which). The nucleotides are TGTGCCACCTGGGACAGGCCAGGTTATGATAAGAAACTCTTT. Translation gives CATWDRPGYDKKLF.